The clone carrying this T cell receptor (beta chain) was counted many times. The antigen remains unidentified. The CDR3 regions of TCR beta were amplified from RNA transcripts. First-round RT-PCR with HTBI primers amplified the TCR CDR3 region. TCRdb re-called the multiplex PCR reads through MiXCR, storing one row per CDR3 protein. Counted here are approximately 600,000 distinct CDR3 sequences, roughly 20% occurring once; the ten biggest clones make up roughly a third. This entry belongs to a study of T cells in Graves' hyperthyroidism and ophthalmopathy. Study-level results: Ophthalmopathy stood apart from stable hyperthyroidism in a 13 V-J model.

Trimming took off 2 bases at V and 8 bases at J, with 21 bases between the two ends. From germline, CDR1 is SNHLY and CDR2 FYNNEI. This CDR3 is built from 16 residues. Ophthalmopathy in the patients scored at least 3 on Clinical Activity Score and at least 4 on NOSPECS grade, lasting under 3 months. Criteria for exclusion of patients were uncontrolled infection, other autoimmune disease, pregnancy or lactation. The sequencing sample was made of blood. The receptor was derived from a man younger than 45 with Graves' ophthalmopathy. The chain couples TRBV2 to TRBJ1-2; D might be TRBD1 (5 bases). CDR3 sequence (DNA): TGTGCCAGCAGTGAAAGAAGACCGGGGGATATTAAGGGCTACACCTTC. Its translation: CASSERRPGDIKGYTF. Looking up the rest from reference TRBV2 and TRBJ1-2 gives the full variable domain: EPEVTQTPSHQVTQMGQEVILRCVPISNHLYFYWYRQILGQKVEFLVSFYNNEISEKSEIFDDQFSVERPDGSNFTLKIRSTKLEDSAMYFCASSERRPGDIKGYTFGSGTRLTVV.